The clone carrying this TCR beta chain was seen a few times. Its specificity is not known. Both 60 Vbeta primers and 13 Jbeta primers went into the PCR. Per the study methods: Later, an analysis found around 77 million unique TCR beta chains, and roughly 9.9 million of these were shared. Libraries were prepared by immunoSEQ multiplex PCR; TCRdb keeps only in-frame clonotypes and omits some of them. V, J and clone size were drawn from that table, and D and trimming were deduced from the DNA. The table records tens of thousands of clones, approximately 7.7% of them present only once. V was trimmed by 5 bases and J by 1 base, leaving 14 bases between them. CDR1 and CDR2 (germline): MDHEN, SYDVKM. The CDR3 runs to 15 residues. The data derive from a study of cytomegalovirus exposure and HLA in healthy donors. On the study more broadly: Earlier, 150 million to 200 million T cells were analyzed, and approximately 110 million unique TCR beta sequences were found among them. The study's findings and limits: Confirmation in vitro established that three CMV-associated chains were specific for CMV antigens. Previous analysis showed most TCR beta V segments were productive about 90% or about 30% of the time.

The receptor was derived from a man aged 45-65 years in good health and CMV-seronegative. V and J are TRBV28 and TRBJ1-1; TRBD1 might be the D (6 bases). Sequenced: PBMCs. The DNA of the CDR3 is TGTGCCAGCAGTCCTCGGACAGCGAGGAACACTGAAGCTTTCTTT. Translation: CASSPRTARNTEAFF.